This T cell receptor beta chain was observed in a study of cytomegalovirus exposure and HLA in healthy donors. PCR was performed using 60 Vbeta and 13 Jbeta primers. Clones were read by immunoSEQ multiplex PCR, and TCRdb kept only the in-frame ones, dropping some. The sample consists of 150,000 to 180,000 clones, over 70% of them appearing once. The study's findings and limits: Sequencing artifact likely explains a cluster of highly shared sequence variants. An analysis was carried out later, and it reportedly showed fewer N-insertions in an Asian-associated ancestry cluster than the roughly 670-donor mean. TCR beta sequences reportedly predicted most subjects' HLA-A and HLA-B alleles accurately.

With 4 bases removed from V and 10 bases from J, the gap between germline ends came to 12 bases. Germline V lookup: CDR1 SGHRS, CDR2 YFSETQ. CDR3 length: 12 residues. This clone has a single count. The antigen is unknown. The rearrangement links TRBV5-1 to TRBJ2-1, with D maybe TRBD2 (5 bases). The receptor comes from a man aged 25-40 years in good health and CMV-seronegative. The sample consisted of PBMCs. In nucleotides, the CDR3 is TGCGCCAGCAGCCTAGCCCAAGTCGAGCAGTTCTTC. Translated, it gives CASSLAQVEQFF.